The next 19 T cell receptor beta chains were all read from a single sample in a study of shared clonotypes between healthy human individuals. The data were produced by immunoSEQ multiplex PCR, yet TCRdb's version contains in-frame clones alone and is incomplete. The repertoire consists of a few million clones, with roughly 92% occurring once and the leading ten covering around 0.15%. The sample consisted of naive CD4+ T cells sorted from blood. The sample's subset: CD45RA+ positively selected. These receptors were obtained from a young man in good health.

The chain joins TRBV29-1 to TRBJ2-7; 7 bases line up with TRBD1. J gave up 7 bases and V 0 bases, and 9 bases lay outside the gene matches. This CDR3 contains 14 residues. Germline values: CDR1 SQVTM, CDR2 ANQGSEA. The CDR3 region is CSVEEYRGVEEQYF. The CDR3 DNA reads TGCAGCGTTGAAGAGTACAGGGGAGTGGAAGAGCAGTACTTC.

The chain couples TRBV5-6 to TRBJ2-3; possible D gene TRBD2, 6 bases. With 4 bases removed from V and 3 bases from J, the gap between germline ends came to 15 bases. The germline CDR1 and CDR2 sequences are SGHDT and YYEEEE. CDR3 length: 15 residues. CDR3 nucleotide sequence: TGTGCCAGCAGCACCCCCGGGAGTAATACAGATACGCAGTATTTT. This translates into CASSTPGSNTDTQYF.

The chain carries TRBV19 and TRBJ1-4; 7 bases align to TRBD1. CDR1 is LNHDA and CDR2 is SQIVND in the germline V gene (reference sequence). This CDR3 comprises 15 residues. J gave up 3 bases and V 5 bases, and 6 bases lay outside the gene matches. The CDR3: CASSRQGWPNEKLFF. Written as DNA, the CDR3 is TGTGCCAGTAGTCGACAGGGATGGCCTAATGAAAAACTGTTTTTT.

The chain links TRBV9 to TRBJ2-1; 9 nucleotides agree with TRBD1. This CDR3 spans 15 amino acids. V lost 0 bases, J lost 8 bases, and 6 bases stayed unmatched. Germline V gene data show CDR1 as SGDLS and CDR2 as YYNGEE. CDR3 loop: CASSVGQGVVDEQFF. CDR3 in DNA: TGTGCCAGCAGCGTAGGACAGGGGGTAGTTGATGAGCAGTTCTTC. The full variable domain, completed using reference TRBV9 and TRBJ2-1, is DSGVTQTPKHLITATGQRVTLRCSPRSGDLSVYWYQQSLDQGLQFLIQYYNGEERAKGNILERFSAQQFPDLHSELNLSSLELGDSALYFCASSVGQGVVDEQFFGPGTRLTVL.

This clone has more than one count but fewer than ten. V is TRBV2 and J is TRBJ2-7; no clear D gene. Per the germline V gene, CDR1 is SNHLY and CDR2 is FYNNEI. The V gene lost 4 bases and the J gene lost 7 bases, with 11 bases spanning the gap. There are 12 residues in the CDR3. The CDR3 spells CASSVGWREQYF. CDR3 sequence (DNA): TGTGCCAGCAGTGTTGGCTGGCGGGAGCAGTACTTC.

The rearrangement joins TRBV5-1 to TRBJ2-5; the D call may be TRBD1 or TRBD2 (5 bases each). The V and J ends lost 0 bases and 4 bases respectively, with 10 bases between them. CDR1 and CDR2 from the germline V gene are SGHRS and YFSETQ. The CDR3 contains 14 residues. This CDR3 is CASSLATGGETQYF. CDR3 nucleotide sequence: TGCGCCAGCAGCTTGGCTACAGGAGGAGAGACCCAGTACTTC.

The rearrangement links TRBV5-4 to TRBJ2-5, with 14 bases that match TRBD2. V was pared by 4 bases and J by 10 bases, with 12 bases of the junction left unmatched. CDR3 size: 16 residues. Germline V CDR1 and CDR2: SGHNT, YYREEE (reference sequence). CDR3 DNA sequence: TGTGCCAGCAGCCTACAAGGGACTAGCGGGGGCAACGTCCAGTACTTC. Translating gives CASSLQGTSGGNVQYF. The whole variable domain, filled in from reference TRBV5-4 and TRBJ2-5, reads ETGVTQSPTHLIKTRGQQVTLRCSSQSGHNTVSWYQQALGQGPQFIFQYYREEENGRGNFPPRFSGLQFPNYSSELNVNALELDDSALYLCASSLQGTSGGNVQYFGPGTRLLVL.

This clone occurred once. The CDR3 DNA sequence: TGTGCCAGCTCACCTCAGGGACTTATCGGGGAGCTGTTTTTT. This sequence encodes CASSPQGLIGELFF. The rearrangement uses TRBV18 and TRBJ2-2; TRBD2 might be the D (6 bases). The CDR3 is 14 residues long. V was trimmed by 3 bases and J by 7 bases, leaving 12 bases between them. Germline V gene data show CDR1 as KGHSH and CDR2 as LQKENI.

The chain couples TRBV28 to TRBJ1-5, with 7 bases aligning to TRBD1. With 6 bases clipped from V and 11 bases from J, the junction kept 16 bases outside the gene matches. Per germline, CDR1 MDHEN and CDR2 SYDVKM. CDR3 length equals 15 residues. The CDR3 region has the DNA TGTGCCAGCAGCCGCACTAAAGGGGACAGAGGGGCCCAGCATTTT. This codes for CASSRTKGDRGAQHF.

This rearrangement joins TRBV6-5 to TRBJ2-3, with TRBD2 identical over 8 bases. In germline, CDR1 is MNHEY, CDR2 SVGAGI. This CDR3 has 16 residues. V lost 0 bases and J lost 0; bases outside the gene matches: 2. The CDR3 reads CASSYSGGVSTDTQYF. The CDR3 nucleotides read TGTGCCAGCAGTTACTCCGGGGGGGTGAGCACAGATACGCAGTATTTT.

The V call is TRBV7-2, the J call TRBJ2-7; D call uncertain. Germline CDR1 is SGHTA and CDR2 is FQGNSA. The ends were cut back, 5 bases at V and 3 bases at J, with 17 bases in the middle. This CDR3 has 15 residues. CDR3: CASSPLSRLDYEQYF. The CDR3 nucleotides are TGTGCCAGCAGCCCCCTCAGTAGGCTGGACTACGAGCAGTACTTC.

The chain uses TRBV25-1 and TRBJ1-1, with D uncertain. This CDR3 contains 15 residues. V was cut by 1 base and J by 6 bases, with 15 bases left in between. Germline loops: CDR1 MGHDK, CDR2 SYGVNS. This chain's CDR3 is CASSELRGGRAEAFF. The CDR3 DNA follows: TGTGCCAGCAGTGAATTAAGAGGAGGGCGCGCTGAAGCTTTCTTT.

In nucleotides, the CDR3 is TGTGCCATCAGTGAGTCGGGGTTAGCTACAGAGACCCAGTACTTC. Its protein product is CAISESGLATETQYF. This chain connects TRBV10-3 to TRBJ2-5; no definite D call. CDR1 is ENHRY and CDR2 is SYGVKD in the germline V gene. The CDR3 is made up of 15 amino acids. V was cut by 0 bases and J by 4 bases, with 12 bases left in between.

This clone occurred once. The rearrangement links TRBV5-1 to TRBJ2-1; 14 nucleotides align to TRBD2. This CDR3 has 16 residues. Germline CDR1 and CDR2: SGHRS and YFSETQ. Trimming at V came to 6 bases and at J to 6 bases, leaving 8 bases not matched to a gene. CDR3 sequence: CASTKGLAGVGNEQFF. In DNA, the CDR3 is TGCGCCAGCACTAAGGGACTAGCGGGAGTAGGCAATGAGCAGTTCTTC.

The rearrangement joins TRBV15 to TRBJ2-3; D is unresolved. The CDR3 totals 16 residues. CDR1 LNHNV and CDR2 YYDKDF come from the germline V gene (reference sequence). V shed 3 bases and J shed 4 bases, with 17 bases lying between them. As DNA, the CDR3 is TGTGCCACCAGCAGGTTCGGCGGAGCCCTTTCAGATACGCAGTATTTT. It specifies CATSRFGGALSDTQYF.

This chain connects TRBV7-9 to TRBJ1-1; no reliable D call. The CDR3 runs 17 residues. Trimming removed 1 base at V and 5 bases at J, with 20 bases between. The germline V gene encodes CDR1 SEHNR and CDR2 FQNEAQ (reference sequence). CDR3 sequence reads: CASSLGGSAGGRTEAFF. The DNA for the CDR3 is TGTGCCAGCAGCTTAGGGGGTTCCGCGGGCGGGAGAACTGAAGCTTTCTTT.

V and J are TRBV11-2 and TRBJ2-4, with 7 bases matching TRBD1. CDR1 and CDR2 (germline): SGHAT, FQNNGV. Germline trimming cut 5 bases from V and 2 bases from J; bases unmatched to any gene: 6. The CDR3 has 15 residues. CDR3 residues: CASSLPTGSKNIQYF. In DNA, the CDR3 is TGTGCCAGCAGCCTCCCGACAGGGTCCAAAAACATTCAGTACTTC.

The chain carries TRBV18 and TRBJ1-4, with 8 nucleotides matching TRBD1. V gave up 4 bases and J gave up 8 bases; unmatched junction bases: 6. The V gene's germline CDR1 is KGHSH and CDR2 LQKENI. The CDR3 spans 14 residues. The CDR3: CASSLQGGREKLFF. CDR3 bases: TGTGCCAGCTCACTACAGGGGGGTCGAGAAAAACTGTTTTTT.

This clone was seen once. Different DNA sequences within this sample yield the same CDR3. The rearrangement joins TRBV10-3 to TRBJ1-1; 7 bases align to TRBD1. There are 12 residues in the CDR3. The germline gives CDR1 ENHRY, CDR2 SYGVKD. Trimming at V came to 4 bases and at J to 7 bases, leaving 3 bases not matched to a gene. This CDR3 is CAISGSGGEAFF. The DNA of the CDR3 is TGTGCCATCAGTGGATCAGGGGGTGAAGCTTTCTTT.